A single sample is the source of the 5 T cell receptor beta chains below, sequenced in a study of blood T cell repertoires in COVID-19. Profiling relied on immunoSEQ multiplex PCR, and the TCRdb table lists in-frame clones only, not all of them. The repertoire includes tens of thousands of clones, about four fifths of them detected once, and around 15% sits in the top ten. The specimen sequenced was peripheral blood. The source of these receptors is a human donor in a cohort sampled during active COVID-19.

The V and J genes are TRBV7-9 and TRBJ1-1; 10 bases are shared with TRBD1. Germline V gene data show CDR1 as SEHNR and CDR2 as FQNEAQ (reference sequence). The CDR3 contains 15 residues. V shed 6 bases and J 8 bases; nucleotides not matched to a gene: 12. CDR3 amino acids: CASRWETGGTQEAFF. As DNA, the CDR3 is TGTGCCAGCAGATGGGAGACAGGGGGCACCCAAGAAGCTTTCTTT.

The chain is built from TRBV2 and TRBJ2-4; D possibly corresponds to TRBD1 (6 bases). CDR1 and CDR2 from the germline V gene are SNHLY and FYNNEI. The CDR3 contains 14 residues. The V end lost 4 bases, the J end lost 5 bases, and 12 bases lay between the germline ends. The chain's CDR3 is CASSVSGHQNIQYF. CDR3 nucleotides: TGTGCCAGCAGTGTGTCGGGACACCAAAACATTCAGTACTTC.

The V and J genes are TRBV6-6 and TRBJ2-1; D perhaps matches TRBD1 (5 bases). Trimming stripped 2 bases from V and 8 bases from J, with 7 bases between. CDR3 length: 12 amino acids. The germline V gene has CDR1 MNHNY and CDR2 SVGAGI (reference sequence). CDR3 protein: CASSYGAYEQFF. The CDR3 DNA reads as TGTGCCAGCAGTTACGGGGCGTATGAGCAGTTCTTC.

In its sample, this clone was seen once. This sequence joins TRBV11-2 and TRBJ1-2; D is uncertain. The CDR3 spans 13 residues. Germline CDR1 SGHAT, CDR2 FQNNGV. V shed 2 bases and J shed 3 bases, with 7 bases lying between them. CDR3 DNA: TGTGCCAGCAGCTTATCTCCAGACTATGGCTACACCTTC. Translated: CASSLSPDYGYTF.

The chain is built from TRBV6-1 and TRBJ2-1, with 7 bases identical to TRBD2. The CDR3 contains 17 residues. The germline V gene encodes CDR1 MNHNS and CDR2 SASEGT. V lost 1 base and J lost 0; bases outside the gene matches: 6. The CDR3 nucleotides are TGTGCCAGCAGTGAAGGTCCAGCGGGGTACTCCTACAATGAGCAGTTCTTC. It codes for CASSEGPAGYSYNEQFF.